This TCR beta chain was obtained from a study of control samples from healthy donors and cancer patients (dated by TCRdb to 2020 to 2022). Details on this clone: Its antigen target is currently unknown. The record has no base qualities; no much larger clone is one base away.

Cut back by 0 bases and 0 bases, the V and J ends lie 12 bases apart. Looking up the germline V gene yields CDR1 SGHRS and CDR2 YFSETQ. The CDR3 contains 17 residues, cysteine and phenylalanine counted. Of all the DNA, just the CDR3 is kept, 51 bases in frame from base 1. The library came from the immunoSEQ multiplex PCR assay. The source is immuneACCESS, and TCRdb retained only in-frame sequences with V and J called. Part of the clones is not carried over; for the studies checked, unresolved V genes explain less than half of this, and the remainder is unexplained. In all, the sample holds approximately 150,000 clones, and almost 90% of those were seen once. 1.5% to 2% of the sample is held by the ten biggest clonotypes.

The clonotype originates from a man between 18 and 29 years old in good health. Sequencing was carried out using blood. The chain links TRBV5-1 with TRBJ2-2; no D gene is confidently identified. The CDR3 region: CASSLAIGSTNTGELFF. DNA sequence: TGCGCCAGCAGCTTGGCCATTGGCAGCACGAACACCGGGGAGCTGTTTTTT.